These 19 T cell receptor beta chains came from one sample sequenced in a study of blood T cell repertoires in COVID-19. Sequencing was performed with immunoSEQ multiplex PCR; in TCRdb, only in-frame clones are kept and a portion is missing. The data hold about 100,000 clones, with 88% observed a single time. Sequencing input: peripheral blood. These receptors all come from a woman over 75 with acute or convalescent COVID-19.

The rearrangement joins TRBV30 to TRBJ1-1, with a possible D match to TRBD1 (6 bases). Trimming took 3 bases from V and 6 from J, leaving 17 bases between them. Germline CDR1 is GTSNPN and CDR2 is SVGIG (reference sequence). This CDR3 spans 14 amino acids. The CDR3 nucleotides are TGTGCCTGGAGCCCCAAGGGACATTCTTCTGAAGCTTTCTTT. It specifies CAWSPKGHSSEAFF.

This clone came up once. The J gene is TRBJ1-5, the V gene TRBV20-1; TRBD1 aligns across 11 bases. Germline trimming cut 3 bases from V and 7 bases from J; bases unmatched to any gene: 8. Germline V gene lookup returns CDR1 DFQATT and CDR2 SNEGSKA (reference sequence). The CDR3 is made up of 15 amino acids. The CDR3 nucleotides are TGCAGTGCTAGTCCGGGACAGGGGGTAGAACAGCCCCAGCATTTT. This codes for CSASPGQGVEQPQHF.

The chain joins TRBV21-1 to TRBJ1-6; TRBD1, the table's D call, was not compared with the DNA. TRBV21-1 is marked as a pseudogene. CDR3 length: 15 residues. DNA for the CDR3: TGTGCCAGCAGCAAGGCAGGTTACTATAATTCACCCCTCCACTTT. It yields the protein CASSKAGYYNSPLHF.

The V gene is TRBV6-2 or TRBV6-3, the J gene TRBJ2-6; D may be TRBD2 (6 bases). CDR1 and CDR2 (germline): MNHEY, SVGEGT. The length of the CDR3 is 16 residues. The ends were cut back, 3 bases at V and 0 bases at J, with 9 bases in the middle. The chain's CDR3 is CASSYLEGSGANVLTF. The CDR3 DNA sequence: TGTGCCAGCAGTTATTTGGAGGGCTCTGGGGCCAACGTCCTGACTTTC.

This chain joins TRBV11-1 and TRBJ2-5, with TRBD2 as a possible D gene (5 bases). Germline CDR1 SGHAT, CDR2 FQDESV (reference sequence). Between the trimmed V and J ends, which lost 3 bases and 1 base, there was a span of 6 bases. The CDR3 spans 13 residues. DNA for the CDR3: TGTGCCAGCAGCTTCGGACTCCAAGAGACCCAGTACTTC. Residues: CASSFGLQETQYF.

The chain employs TRBV18 and TRBJ1-2; D remains ambiguous. This CDR3 has 13 residues. Germline assignment: CDR1 KGHSH and CDR2 LQKENI. V gave up 2 bases and J gave up 7 bases, with 11 bases separating them. The CDR3 nucleotides read TGTGCCAGCTCACCAGACAACCGAGTTGGCTACACCTTC. It specifies CASSPDNRVGYTF.

The V gene is TRBV29-1, the J gene TRBJ2-7; possibly TRBD1 for D (6 bases). Germline V lookup: CDR1 SQVTM, CDR2 ANQGSEA. V was shortened by 7 bases and J by 2 bases, with 12 bases between the two germline ends. CDR3 length: 12 residues. CDR3 sequence reads: CSAWTAPYEQYF. Here the CDR3 DNA reads TGCAGCGCCTGGACAGCCCCCTACGAGCAGTACTTC.

V and J are TRBV19 and TRBJ1-5; 7 bases map to TRBD1. CDR3 length: 16 amino acids. The V segment lost 9 bases and the J segment 3 bases; nucleotides outside the gene matches: 14. Per germline, CDR1 LNHDA and CDR2 SQIVND (reference sequence). The CDR3 coding sequence is TGTGCCAGCAGAACCCGGGACAGTACCTTCAATCAGCCCCAGCATTTT. It codes for CASRTRDSTFNQPQHF.

The chain uses TRBV9 and TRBJ2-3, with 8 bases that match TRBD2. Germline-derived CDR1 and CDR2 are SGDLS and YYNGEE. CDR3 size: 15 residues. The J segment lost 4 bases and the V segment lost 3 bases, leaving 7 bases of the junction unmatched. The CDR3 reads CASSAGGTRADTQYF. In nucleotides, the CDR3 is TGTGCCAGCAGCGCCGGGGGGACTAGAGCAGATACGCAGTATTTT.

This chain joins TRBV4-3 and TRBJ1-2, with a weak D call TRBD1 (5 bases). This CDR3 contains 16 residues. V was trimmed by 0 bases and J by 4 bases, leaving 15 bases between them. Germline values: CDR1 LGHNA, CDR2 YSLEER. This CDR3 is CASSQDQGAYSYGYTF. The CDR3 coding sequence is TGCGCCAGCAGCCAAGATCAAGGGGCCTACTCCTATGGCTACACCTTC.

The sample holds a few counts of this clone. This rearrangement joins TRBV9 to TRBJ2-2, with D perhaps matching TRBD1 (8 bases). With 4 bases removed from V and 4 bases from J, the gap between germline ends came to 26 bases. The germline V gene has CDR1 SGDLS and CDR2 YYNGEE. The CDR3 runs to 19 residues. For the CDR3, the DNA is TGTGCCAGCAGCCCTTGGACAGGGTTGGCGGGAGTCGGCACCGGGGAGCTGTTTTTT. The encoded protein is CASSPWTGLAGVGTGELFF.

The J gene is TRBJ2-1, the V gene TRBV29-1; 11 bases line up with TRBD2. With 4 bases clipped from V and 5 bases from J, the junction kept 7 bases outside the gene matches. The CDR3 contains 15 residues. Germline V gene data show CDR1 as SQVTM and CDR2 as ANQGSEA. The CDR3 is CSVGWVLAGDNEQFF. The CDR3, as DNA: TGCAGCGTTGGGTGGGTACTAGCGGGAGACAATGAGCAGTTCTTC.

The rearrangement links TRBV28 to TRBJ1-4, with D tentatively TRBD1 (6 bases). From germline, CDR1 is MDHEN and CDR2 SYDVKM. V was cut by 6 bases and J by 7 bases, with 27 bases left in between. The CDR3 is 18 amino acids. CDR3 loop: CASRTLGGHLARVEKLFF. CDR3 nucleotide sequence: TGTGCCAGCAGGACCTTGGGGGGGCACCTCGCTAGGGTTGAAAAACTGTTTTTT.

The chain employs TRBV5-4 and TRBJ2-4, with D unresolved. The CDR3 covers 14 residues. The germline CDR1 and CDR2 sequences are SGHNT and YYREEE (reference sequence). Trimming stripped 3 bases from V and 1 base from J, with 8 bases between. CDR3 coding DNA: TGTGCCAGCAGCTGGGCGTCGGCCAAAAACATTCAGTACTTC. Its protein is CASSWASAKNIQYF.

The gene calls are TRBV4-1 and TRBJ1-5, with 7 bases identical to TRBD1. Germline values: CDR1 MGHRA, CDR2 YSYEKL. J lost 6 bases, V lost 3 bases, and 8 bases had no gene match. The CDR3 sequence is 15 residues long. Here the CDR3 reads CASSQTGFVSQPQHF. CDR3 coding DNA: TGCGCCAGCAGCCAGACAGGGTTCGTTAGTCAGCCCCAGCATTTT.

CDR3: CATSGLAGTPSTDTQYF. CDR3 nucleotides: TGTGCCACCAGTGGACTAGCGGGGACCCCGAGCACAGATACGCAGTATTTT. This chain links TRBV24-1 with TRBJ2-3; TRBD2 agrees at 11 bases. V gave up 5 bases and J gave up 0 bases; unmatched junction bases: 6. There are 17 residues in the CDR3. Germline lookup yields CDR1 KGHDR and CDR2 SFDVKD.

The chain has TRBV6-5 and TRBJ1-4; D remains ambiguous. V shed 2 bases and J shed 8 bases, with 6 bases lying between them. Germline V gene sequence: CDR1 MNHEY, CDR2 SVGAGI. The CDR3 contains 12 residues. Here the CDR3 reads CASSYAGEKLFF. CDR3 nucleotides: TGTGCCAGCAGTTACGCGGGGGAAAAACTGTTTTTT.

The chain links TRBV14 to TRBJ2-1; possible D gene TRBD2, 7 bases. This CDR3 region has 14 residues. Looked up from germline, CDR1 is SGHDN and CDR2 is FVKESK. Trimming left V 3 bases short and J 12 bases short, with 18 bases between. CDR3 DNA sequence: TGTGCCAGCAGCCAGATGGGGGGGGGCGTTTTGCAGTTCTTC. It translates to CASSQMGGGVLQFF.

The V call is TRBV4-3, the J call TRBJ1-1; D gene unclear. From germline, CDR1 is LGHNA and CDR2 YSLEER. This CDR3 is built from 14 residues. The V and J ends lost 1 base and 1 base respectively, with 7 bases between them. The CDR3 loop is CASSQGSGNTEAFF. The CDR3 DNA reads TGCGCCAGCAGCCAAGGGTCGGGGAACACTGAAGCTTTCTTT.